This TCR beta chain was profiled in a study of lymphopenia after photon versus proton radiotherapy. Study-level results: Survival link was tested only in deceased patients; proton benefit remains a possibility.

Repertoires were generated with immunoSEQ multiplex PCR, while TCRdb's copy carries only in-frame clones and drops some. This repertoire shows about 7,500 clones, around nine tenths found once; its top ten account for 3% to 4%. This clone appeared a single time. The antigen is undetermined. The CDR3 runs 15 residues. After removal of 4 bases from V and 4 bases from J, the junction contained 11 bases not matched to a gene. Germline CDR1 SGHNT, CDR2 YYREEE (reference sequence). The specimen was peripheral blood, collected from a patient treated with photon-based radiotherapy. The gene calls are TRBV5-4 and TRBJ2-7; 7 positions match TRBD2. The TCR originated in a woman in her 70s with pancreatic cancer. In DNA, the CDR3 is TGTGCCAGCAGCGCCGGGTCTAGCGGAAGTTACGAGCAGTACTTC. Its protein product is CASSAGSSGSYEQYF. Using reference TRBV5-4 and TRBJ2-7 for the parts outside the CDR3, the full variable domain is ETGVTQSPTHLIKTRGQQVTLRCSSQSGHNTVSWYQQALGQGPQFIFQYYREEENGRGNFPPRFSGLQFPNYSSELNVNALELDDSALYLCASSAGSSGSYEQYFGPGTRLTVT.